This TCR beta chain was captured in a study of blood T cell repertoires in COVID-19. Across the whole study: Sites in the United States, Italy and Spain provided acute and convalescent COVID-19 samples. PBMCs, B-cell-depleted T cells, or T cells provided the cDNA or gDNA that made up the material.

Cohorts were assigned according to the clinical history that participants reported. This table comes from immunoSEQ multiplex PCR, and its TCRdb copy is limited to in-frame clones, with some not included. Here the sample spans approximately 260,000 clones, around 82% being singletons. The CDR3 sequence is 15 residues long. Trimming pared 1 base from V and 0 bases from J, leaving 10 bases between. Germline CDR1 GTSNPN, CDR2 SVGIG (reference sequence). The sequence derives from a man aged 50 or older who had recovered from COVID-19. Sequenced: PBMCs or T cells enriched from blood (not recorded which). This rearrangement joins TRBV30 to TRBJ1-3; D unclear. CDR3 DNA sequence: TGTGCCTGGAGTGACAGCTGGGTCTCTGGAAACACCATATATTTT. Translation: CAWSDSWVSGNTIYF.